The 32 T cell receptor beta chains reported below all come from one sample, sequenced in a study of beta chain features in type 1 diabetes. Points from the study as a whole: All four CD4+ subsets from Type 1 diabetes patients carried moderately but significantly shorter TCRB CDR3s.

Expressed TCRB transcripts were sequenced because the entire RNA isolate underwent reverse transcription. Sequenced by immunoSEQ multiplex PCR; TCRdb stores in-frame clones only, minus some. The sample carries hundreds of thousands of clones, under 15% recorded once. Their antigen targets remain unknown. Source material: naive CD4+ T cells from blood. The receptors were gathered from a young man with type 1 diabetes.

V usage is TRBV11-2 and J usage is TRBJ1-4; D not resolved. The CDR3 consists of 14 residues. Trimming cost V 5 bases and J 4 bases, with 11 bases left between them. In germline, CDR1 is SGHAT, CDR2 FQNNGV. In nucleotides, the CDR3 is TGTGCCAGCAGCGACACAAGCTATAATGAAAAACTGTTTTTT. As protein: CASSDTSYNEKLFF.

The chain links TRBV9 to TRBJ2-6; tentative D call: TRBD1 (5 bases). The V gene's germline CDR1 is SGDLS and CDR2 YYNGEE. Trimming left V 0 bases short and J 0 bases short, with 7 bases between. The CDR3 loop spans 16 amino acids. CDR3 nucleotide sequence: TGTGCCAGCAGCGTAGGTACAGGCTCTGGGGCCAACGTCCTGACTTTC. It translates to CASSVGTGSGANVLTF.

The rearrangement joins TRBV28 to TRBJ2-5; D is ambiguous. This CDR3 contains 13 residues. Germline CDR1 reads MDHEN; CDR2 reads SYDVKM. V was pared by 10 bases and J by 2 bases, with 14 bases between. CDR3 DNA: TGTGCCACCGAACCGGGCTCACAAGAGACCCAGTACTTC. It specifies CATEPGSQETQYF.

The chain couples TRBV4-1 to TRBJ2-5, with 7 positions matching TRBD1. The junction had 17 bases not matched to a gene; V was cut back by 5 bases and J by 5 bases. Germline lookup yields CDR1 MGHRA and CDR2 YSYEKL. The CDR3 has 17 amino acids. The CDR3 nucleotides are TGCGCCAGCAGCTTAACCCGACAGGGCCTAGGTGGGGAGACCCAGTACTTC. This sequence encodes CASSLTRQGLGGETQYF.

The rearrangement joins TRBV5-1 to TRBJ2-3; 12 nucleotides align to TRBD2. The CDR3 covers 16 residues. The V gene end was trimmed by 4 bases and the J gene end by 4 bases; junction bases not matched to a gene: 7. Per the germline V gene, CDR1 is SGHRS and CDR2 is YFSETQ. The CDR3 here is CASSGRTSGGPDTQYF. DNA for the CDR3: TGCGCCAGCAGCGGTCGCACTAGCGGGGGGCCAGATACGCAGTATTTT. Using reference TRBV5-1 and TRBJ2-3 for the parts outside the CDR3, the full variable domain is KAGVTQTPRYLIKTRGQQVTLSCSPISGHRSVSWYQQTPGQGLQFLFEYFSETQRNKGNFPGRFSGRQFSNSRSEMNVSTLELGDSALYLCASSGRTSGGPDTQYFGPGTRLTVL.

This clone was seen a few times. The chain combines TRBV6-5 with TRBJ2-1; a weak D match, TRBD2 (8 bases). Germline lookup yields CDR1 MNHEY and CDR2 SVGAGI. CDR3 size: 15 residues. The CDR3 region has the DNA TGTGGGATAATCGGGAGGGGGCAGGCATACAATGAGCAGTTCTTC. It codes for CGIIGRGQAYNEQFF.

The chain combines TRBV18 with TRBJ2-1; D unclear. The germline CDR1 and CDR2 sequences are KGHSH and LQKENI. V lost 3 bases and J 3 bases, leaving 6 bases between the germline ends. The CDR3 contains 13 residues. CDR3 loop: CASSPGSYNEQFF. CDR3 nucleotide sequence: TGTGCCAGCTCACCGGGCAGCTACAATGAGCAGTTCTTC.

This rearrangement joins TRBV13 to TRBJ2-1; TRBD2 matches at 11 bases. Germline V CDR1 and CDR2: PRHDT, FYEKMQ (reference sequence). The CDR3 has 14 residues. The J segment lost 7 bases and the V segment lost 6 bases, leaving 5 bases of the junction unmatched. CDR3 amino acids: CASSILAGGNEQFF. The CDR3 nucleotides are TGTGCCAGCAGTATTCTAGCGGGGGGAAATGAGCAGTTCTTC.

This clone has just a few counts. V usage is TRBV30 and J usage is TRBJ1-1, with D maybe TRBD1 (6 bases). CDR3 length equals 14 residues. CDR1 is GTSNPN and CDR2 is SVGIG in the germline V gene (reference sequence). Trimming cost V 1 base and J 4 bases, with 13 bases left between them. CDR3 bases: TGTGCCTGGAGTGAGACAGGTCTAGTCACTGAAGCTTTCTTT. Amino acid sequence: CAWSETGLVTEAFF. The full variable domain, in which reference TRBV30 and TRBJ1-1 provide the parts outside the CDR3, is SQTIHQWPATLVQPVGSPLSLECTVEGTSNPNLYWYRQAAGRGLQLLFYSVGIGQISSEVPQNLSASRPQDRQFILSSKKLLLSDSGFYLCAWSETGLVTEAFFGQGTRLTVV.

The sample holds a few counts of this clone. The genes are TRBV5-4 and TRBJ1-1; 9 positions match TRBD1. Germline trimming cut 4 bases from V and 8 bases from J; bases unmatched to any gene: 6. In germline, CDR1 is SGHNT, CDR2 YYREEE (reference sequence). This CDR3 contains 13 residues. The CDR3: CASSPGQGLEAFF. CDR3 in DNA: TGTGCCAGCAGCCCGGGACAGGGCTTGGAAGCTTTCTTT.

The chain uses TRBV25-1 and TRBJ1-1; D call uncertain. The CDR3 is 15 residues long. Germline CDR1 and CDR2: MGHDK and SYGVNS. V lost 2 bases and J 4 bases, leaving 14 bases between the germline ends. CDR3 in DNA: TGTGCCAGCAGTGAAGTAGTTGGGGATGCCACTGAAGCTTTCTTT. Protein sequence: CASSEVVGDATEAFF.

This clone was counted between two and nine times. This chain joins TRBV10-3 and TRBJ2-5; TRBD2 agrees at 8 bases. There are 14 residues in the CDR3. Germline lookup yields CDR1 ENHRY and CDR2 SYGVKD. Trimming took 4 bases from V and 3 from J; bases not matched to a gene: 4. Written as DNA, the CDR3 is TGTGCCATCAGTGCCCCAGCGGGGGAAGAGACCCAGTACTTC. It is translated as CAISAPAGEETQYF.

V is TRBV9 and J is TRBJ2-1; 8 positions match TRBD1. Per germline, CDR1 SGDLS and CDR2 YYNGEE. This CDR3 has 15 amino acids. V was pared by 4 bases and J by 1 base, with 4 bases of the junction left unmatched. The CDR3 region is CASSSGQASYNEQFF. CDR3 nucleotides: TGTGCCAGCAGCTCGGGACAGGCGTCCTACAATGAGCAGTTCTTC. Drawing the rest from reference TRBV9 and TRBJ2-1, the complete variable domain is DSGVTQTPKHLITATGQRVTLRCSPRSGDLSVYWYQQSLDQGLQFLIQYYNGEERAKGNILERFSAQQFPDLHSELNLSSLELGDSALYFCASSSGQASYNEQFFGPGTRLTVL.

The chain carries TRBV5-1 and TRBJ2-7; unclear D gene. V lost 0 bases, J lost 6 bases, and 16 bases lay in between. CDR3 length: 15 amino acids. Germline V gives CDR1 SGHRS, CDR2 YFSETQ. CDR3 in DNA: TGCGCCAGCAGCTTGGGGATAGCCGCCGTGTTCGAGCAGTACTTC. Translated: CASSLGIAAVFEQYF.

The gene calls are TRBV7-2 and TRBJ1-1; TRBD1 matches at 7 bases. The J segment lost 5 bases and the V segment lost 5 bases, leaving 11 bases of the junction unmatched. In germline, CDR1 is SGHTA, CDR2 FQGNSA. CDR3 length: 15 amino acids. The CDR3 nucleotides are TGTGCCAGCAGCGCAAAGACAGGGCCTCGGACTGAAGCTTTCTTT. It yields the protein CASSAKTGPRTEAFF.

This clone was picked up a small number of times. The genes are TRBV2 and TRBJ2-5; D unclear. With 7 bases removed from V and 3 bases from J, the gap between germline ends came to 6 bases. This CDR3 has 11 residues. Germline CDR1 SNHLY, CDR2 FYNNEI. The CDR3 reads CASTGEETQYF. In DNA form, the CDR3 reads TGTGCCAGCACTGGTGAAGAGACCCAGTACTTC.

J is TRBJ1-6 and V is TRBV19; D not certain. The CDR3 contains 14 residues. Deletions cut 8 bases from V and 0 bases from J, with 8 bases between. Germline CDR1 and CDR2: LNHDA and SQIVND (reference sequence). The CDR3 sequence is CASGGSSYNSPLHF. The CDR3 DNA is TGTGCCAGTGGAGGGAGCTCCTATAATTCACCCCTCCACTTT.

This clone was counted only a few times. J is TRBJ2-7 and V is TRBV19; TRBD2 is a possible D gene (6 bases). Germline CDR1 is LNHDA and CDR2 is SQIVND (reference sequence). CDR3 size: 14 residues. Trimming cost V 2 bases and J 7 bases, with 15 bases left between them. The CDR3, as DNA: TGTGCCAGTAGTATAAGCGGCGGGGCAAGGGAGCAGTACTTC. Translation: CASSISGGAREQYF.

The chain is built from TRBV6-1 and TRBJ2-3; D not certain. Trimming removed 1 base at V and 1 base at J, with 9 bases between. CDR1 and CDR2 (germline): MNHNS, SASEGT. The CDR3 sequence is 15 residues long. The CDR3 DNA reads as TGTGCCAGCAGTGAAGGTGGGCCAGGCACAGATACGCAGTATTTT. Translation gives CASSEGGPGTDTQYF.

Only a few counts were recorded for this clone. The chain has TRBV30 and TRBJ1-5, with D possibly matching TRBD1 (5 bases). The CDR3 extends over 13 amino acids. Trimming shortened V by 2 bases and J by 8 bases, and 13 bases separated the two germline ends. CDR1 is GTSNPN and CDR2 is SVGIG in the germline V gene (reference sequence). The CDR3 sequence is CAWSQHPGEPQHF. CDR3 coding DNA: TGTGCCTGGAGTCAACACCCGGGGGAGCCCCAGCATTTT.

The rearrangement uses TRBV28 and TRBJ1-2; no definite D call. CDR1 MDHEN and CDR2 SYDVKM come from the germline V gene. The germline V and J ends were trimmed by 4 bases and 3 bases, with 18 bases remaining between them. This CDR3 has 16 amino acids. CDR3 nucleotides: TGTGCCAGCAGTTCTACCGAGGGTATCCGTTACTATGGCTACACCTTC. Translated: CASSSTEGIRYYGYTF.

J is TRBJ1-4 and V is TRBV5-1; 7 bases match TRBD1. The CDR3 runs 15 residues. Trimming removed 4 bases from V and 4 bases from J; junction bases left unmatched: 7. Germline V CDR1 and CDR2: SGHRS, YFSETQ. The CDR3 DNA reads as TGCGCCAGCAGCCTCCGGACAGGAAGTAATGAAAAACTGTTTTTT. This encodes CASSLRTGSNEKLFF.

The chain links TRBV5-8 to TRBJ2-1; the D call may be TRBD1 or TRBD2 (5 bases each). V lost 1 base to trimming and J lost 2 bases, with 10 bases between them. There are 15 residues in the CDR3. Germline-derived CDR1 and CDR2 are SGHTS and YDEGEE. The CDR3 DNA reads TGTGCCAGCAGCTTGCCTGGGACGACCTACAATGAGCAGTTCTTC. Translation: CASSLPGTTYNEQFF.

The rearrangement uses TRBV7-8 and TRBJ2-1; TRBD2 agrees at 9 bases. CDR1 and CDR2 (germline): SGHVS, FQNEAQ. With 11 bases clipped from V and 9 bases from J, the junction kept 11 bases outside the gene matches. This CDR3 has 13 residues. The CDR3 DNA reads TGTGCCTCGGCGGGGGGGCTATTCAGTGAGCAGTTCTTC. It codes for CASAGGLFSEQFF.

This clone was detected only a few times. V is TRBV5-6 and J is TRBJ2-3, with D perhaps TRBD1 (6 bases). This CDR3 is 14 amino acids long. Trimming cost V 4 bases and J 1 base, with 10 bases left between them. The V gene's germline CDR1 is SGHDT and CDR2 YYEEEE. This chain's CDR3 is CASSQGGGTDTQYF. In DNA form, the CDR3 reads TGTGCCAGCAGCCAAGGGGGTGGCACAGATACGCAGTATTTT.

The chain joins TRBV19 to TRBJ2-5; TRBD1 or TRBD2 may be the D gene (6 bases each). Trimming removed 9 bases at V and 1 base at J, with 12 bases between. This CDR3 contains 13 residues. Germline V lookup: CDR1 LNHDA, CDR2 SQIVND (reference sequence). CDR3 residues: CARGGRPQETQYF. Written as DNA, the CDR3 is TGTGCCAGAGGGGGGAGACCCCAAGAGACCCAGTACTTC.

This clone was seen just once. The V gene is TRBV7-6, the J gene TRBJ2-3; 13 bases agree with TRBD2. V trimming: 10 bases; J trimming: 2 bases; junction bases outside the gene matches: 15. The germline V gene encodes CDR1 SGHVS and CDR2 FNYEAQ. The length of the CDR3 is 18 residues. CDR3 bases: TGTGCCACCCGGGTACTAGCGGGGGGGCGAGGATTCACAGATACGCAGTATTTT. It specifies CATRVLAGGRGFTDTQYF. Looking up the rest from reference TRBV7-6 and TRBJ2-3 gives the full variable domain: GAGVSQSPRYKVTKRGQDVALRCDPISGHVSLYWYRQALGQGPEFLTYFNYEAQQDKSGLPNDRFSAERPEGSISTLTIQRTEQRDSAMYRCATRVLAGGRGFTDTQYFGPGTRLTVL.

This clone was counted only a few times. The chain recombines TRBV7-3 with TRBJ2-3, with TRBD1 matching 8 bases. This CDR3 region has 14 residues. V was clipped by 4 bases and J by 2 bases; unmatched bases: 2. CDR1 is SGHTA and CDR2 is FQGTGA in the germline V gene. The CDR3 here is CASSSGQDTDTQYF. The CDR3 coding sequence is TGTGCCAGCAGCTCGGGACAGGACACAGATACGCAGTATTTT.

The chain links TRBV4-1 to TRBJ2-2; 7 nucleotides align to TRBD2. This CDR3 has 18 residues. The germline V gene encodes CDR1 MGHRA and CDR2 YSYEKL. The trim removed 2 bases at V and 0 bases at J, leaving 9 bases unmatched. CDR3 sequence (DNA): TGCGCCAGCAGCCAAAAACTCGGGAGGCCCGCGAACACCGGGGAGCTGTTTTTT. As protein: CASSQKLGRPANTGELFF.

V usage is TRBV7-9 and J usage is TRBJ2-3; no firm D call. CDR3 length equals 15 residues. V was cut by 1 base and J by 0 bases, with 8 bases left in between. Germline lookup yields CDR1 SEHNR and CDR2 FQNEAQ (reference sequence). The CDR3 here is CASSLVAISTDTQYF. DNA for the CDR3: TGTGCCAGCAGCTTAGTCGCAATCAGCACAGATACGCAGTATTTT.

This clone was found a few times. The chain employs TRBV29-1 and TRBJ2-3, with TRBD2 matching over 11 bases. Germline CDR1 reads SQVTM; CDR2 reads ANQGSEA. Unmatched junction bases numbered 3, after V lost 3 bases and J lost 4 bases. The CDR3 has 14 residues. The CDR3 nucleotides read TGCAGCGTTGATAGCGGGGGGGCTGCAGATACGCAGTATTTT. Its protein is CSVDSGGAADTQYF.

This clone turned up a few times. The chain has TRBV11-2 and TRBJ1-1; TRBD1 might be the D (5 bases). Trimming left V 1 base short and J 0 bases short, with 9 bases between. The CDR3 covers 15 residues. In germline, CDR1 is SGHAT, CDR2 FQNNGV. The CDR3 sequence is CASSLAGIMNTEAFF. CDR3 bases: TGTGCCAGCAGCTTAGCAGGGATCATGAACACTGAAGCTTTCTTT.